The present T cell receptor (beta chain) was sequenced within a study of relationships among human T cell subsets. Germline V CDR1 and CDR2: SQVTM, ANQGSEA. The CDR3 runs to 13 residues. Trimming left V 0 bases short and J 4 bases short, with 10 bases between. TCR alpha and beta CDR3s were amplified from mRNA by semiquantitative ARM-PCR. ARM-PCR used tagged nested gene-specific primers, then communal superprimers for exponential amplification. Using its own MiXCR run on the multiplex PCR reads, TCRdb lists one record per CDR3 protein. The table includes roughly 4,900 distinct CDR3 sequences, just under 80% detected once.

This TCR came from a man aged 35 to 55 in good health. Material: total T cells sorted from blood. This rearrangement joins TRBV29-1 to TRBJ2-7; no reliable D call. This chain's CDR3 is CSVEEAATYEQYF. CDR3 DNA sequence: TGCAGCGTTGAAGAGGCGGCGACATACGAGCAGTACTTC.